The 18 T cell receptor beta chains in this list originate from one sample, sequenced in a study of blood T cell repertoires in COVID-19. Sequencing used immunoSEQ multiplex PCR; TCRdb keeps in-frame clones, though not all of them. The sample gives 100,000 or so clones, roughly nine tenths of which show up once; roughly 0.88% is in the top ten. The sequenced material came from peripheral blood. The receptor source for this set is a man aged 60 to 75 with acute or convalescent COVID-19.

The chain's CDR3 is CASSPREGSNTIYF. As DNA, the CDR3 is TGTGCCAGCTCACCGAGAGAGGGTTCCAACACCATATATTTT. V gene TRBV18 combines with J gene TRBJ1-3; no clear D gene. The CDR3 extends over 14 amino acids. V lost 3 bases to trimming and J lost 7 bases, with 13 bases between them. CDR1 is KGHSH and CDR2 is LQKENI in the germline V gene.

V gene TRBV2 combines with J gene TRBJ1-5; 9 bases align to TRBD1. The CDR3 contains 16 residues. The germline V gene has CDR1 SNHLY and CDR2 FYNNEI. J was trimmed by 5 bases and V by 7 bases; bases with no gene match: 12. The CDR3 DNA sequence: TGTGCCAGCATCGGGGACAGGGTGGAATCAGATCAGCCCCAGCATTTT. This encodes CASIGDRVESDQPQHF.

This rearrangement joins TRBV30 to TRBJ1-3, with 7 positions matching TRBD1. Germline V gene data show CDR1 as GTSNPN and CDR2 as SVGIG (reference sequence). The CDR3 is 14 residues long. The V gene end was trimmed by 4 bases and the J gene end by 0 bases; junction bases not matched to a gene: 3. The chain's CDR3 is CAWKTGNSGNTIYF. The CDR3 DNA is TGTGCCTGGAAGACAGGGAACTCTGGAAACACCATATATTTT.

This chain connects TRBV5-4 to TRBJ1-1, with D unclear. Trimming cost V 0 bases and J 1 base, with 7 bases left between them. Looked up from germline, CDR1 is SGHNT and CDR2 is YYREEE (reference sequence). The CDR3 spans 14 residues. The CDR3 bases are TGTGCCAGCAGCTTGGGTCCGAGGAACACTGAAGCTTTCTTT. It yields the protein CASSLGPRNTEAFF.

V is TRBV27 and J is TRBJ2-3; tentative D call: TRBD1 (5 bases). This CDR3 spans 13 amino acids. With 4 bases removed from V and 4 bases from J, the gap between germline ends came to 9 bases. Germline lookup yields CDR1 MNHEY and CDR2 SMNVEV (reference sequence). For the CDR3, the DNA is TGTGCCAGCAGTTCCAGGGTTGCAGATACGCAGTATTTT. As protein: CASSSRVADTQYF.

V and J are TRBV28 and TRBJ1-2; tentatively, D is TRBD1 (5 bases). Germline CDR1 MDHEN, CDR2 SYDVKM. Trimming took off 6 bases at V and 4 bases at J, with 18 bases between the two ends. The CDR3 runs to 15 residues. The CDR3, as DNA: TGTGCCAGCAGCCCCTTCCGGGGGGAGATCTATGGCTACACCTTC. It encodes CASSPFRGEIYGYTF.

The V and J genes are TRBV23-1 and TRBJ1-2; possible D gene TRBD1, 6 bases. TRBV23-1 is an ORF, with its function uncertain. The V and J ends lost 2 bases and 7 bases respectively, with 14 bases between them. The CDR3 spans 14 residues. CDR3 sequence reads: CASSQGQGKGGYTF. The CDR3 bases are TGCGCCAGCAGTCAAGGCCAGGGGAAGGGTGGCTACACCTTC.

V and J are TRBV14 and TRBJ2-7, with 9 bases that match TRBD2. The V gene end was trimmed by 4 bases and the J gene end by 2 bases; junction bases not matched to a gene: 6. The germline CDR1 and CDR2 sequences are SGHDN and FVKESK. The CDR3 covers 15 residues. This chain's CDR3 is CASSLGGRAPYEQYF. The DNA of the CDR3 is TGTGCCAGCAGCCTCGGCGGGAGGGCCCCCTACGAGCAGTACTTC.

The genes are TRBV11-2 and TRBJ2-3; D gene uncertain. The ends were cut back, 0 bases at V and 6 bases at J, with 7 bases in the middle. CDR3 length: 13 residues. The germline CDR1 and CDR2 sequences are SGHAT and FQNNGV. CDR3 DNA: TGTGCCAGCAGCTTAGACTGGGCGGATACGCAGTATTTT. Amino acid sequence: CASSLDWADTQYF. Full variable domain (remainder filled in from reference TRBV11-2 and TRBJ2-3): EAGVAQSPRYKIIEKRQSVAFWCNPISGHATLYWYQQILGQGPKLLIQFQNNGVVDDSQLPKDRFSAERLKGVDSTLKIQPAKLEDSAVYLCASSLDWADTQYFGPGTRLTVL.

The genes are TRBV5-3 and TRBJ1-4, with D maybe TRBD1 (6 bases). TRBV5-3 carries the ORF label, with uncertain function. V lost 4 bases, J lost 10 bases, and 17 bases lay in between. The CDR3 runs 14 residues. The CDR3: CARSLREGGGKLFF. The CDR3 DNA follows: TGTGCCAGAAGCCTCCGGGAGGGAGGGGGAAAACTGTTTTTT.

The V call is TRBV27, the J call TRBJ1-2, with unresolved D. Germline V CDR1 and CDR2: MNHEY, SMNVEV (reference sequence). The V end was cut by 0 bases, the J end by 4 bases, with 15 bases between. This CDR3 has 16 amino acids. In DNA, the CDR3 is TGTGCCAGCAGTTTATCTATCGGGGATCGTGCCTATGGCTACACCTTC. It yields the protein CASSLSIGDRAYGYTF.

This chain links TRBV30 with TRBJ1-5; D is ambiguous. This CDR3 is 14 amino acids long. V shed 0 bases and J shed 1 base, with 7 bases lying between them. Germline V gene lookup returns CDR1 GTSNPN and CDR2 SVGIG (reference sequence). The CDR3 bases are TGTGCCTGGAGTGTCGAACAAAGCAATCAGCCCCAGCATTTT. Its translation: CAWSVEQSNQPQHF.

V and J are TRBV28 and TRBJ1-1; D is unresolved. Germline V gene lookup returns CDR1 MDHEN and CDR2 SYDVKM. The CDR3 extends over 19 amino acids. V was trimmed by 5 bases and J by 5 bases, leaving 30 bases between them. CDR3 in amino acids: CASSALGSWETHSGTEAFF. The CDR3 DNA reads TGTGCCAGCAGTGCCCTTGGTAGTTGGGAAACGCATTCGGGAACTGAAGCTTTCTTT.

This clone was recorded only once. The genes are TRBV30 and TRBJ1-4; 9 bases are shared with TRBD1. The ends lost 3 bases at V and 6 bases at J; junction bases unmatched: 5. The CDR3 covers 14 residues. Germline loops: CDR1 GTSNPN, CDR2 SVGIG (reference sequence). DNA for the CDR3: TGTGCCTGGAGCGAGGGACAGGGCCATGAAAAACTGTTTTTT. Its protein is CAWSEGQGHEKLFF. Drawing the rest from reference TRBV30 and TRBJ1-4, the complete variable domain is SQTIHQWPATLVQPVGSPLSLECTVEGTSNPNLYWYRQAAGRGLQLLFYSVGIGQISSEVPQNLSASRPQDRQFILSSKKLLLSDSGFYLCAWSEGQGHEKLFFGSGTQLSVL.

This chain uses TRBV5-1 with TRBJ2-7, with a weak D call TRBD1 (6 bases). The germline CDR1 and CDR2 sequences are SGHRS and YFSETQ. This CDR3 contains 15 residues. The V and J ends lost 1 base and 6 bases respectively, with 17 bases between them. CDR3: CASSLSAGAQGEQYF. DNA of the CDR3: TGCGCCAGCAGCTTGAGTGCAGGGGCGCAGGGCGAGCAGTACTTC.

The V gene is TRBV3-1 (or the pseudogene TRBV3-2), the J gene TRBJ2-1; TRBD2 aligns across 11 bases. Trimming removed 0 bases from V and 9 bases from J; junction bases left unmatched: 10. The germline gives CDR1 LGHDT, CDR2 YNNKEL (reference sequence). The CDR3 has 17 amino acids. The CDR3 loop reads CASSQERLAGGPGEQFF. The CDR3, as DNA: TGTGCCAGCAGCCAAGAGCGGTTAGCGGGAGGGCCCGGTGAGCAGTTCTTC.

This clone was seen a few times. This chain links TRBV27 with TRBJ2-1; D is uncertain. Germline V lookup: CDR1 MNHEY, CDR2 SMNVEV (reference sequence). This CDR3 region has 15 residues. The ends were cut back, 5 bases at V and 2 bases at J, with 13 bases in the middle. The CDR3 region has the DNA TGTGCCAGCAGTGTGGCAGGTCGCCCCTACAATGAGCAGTTCTTC. As protein: CASSVAGRPYNEQFF.

The rearrangement links TRBV5-4 to TRBJ1-1, with 9 positions matching TRBD1. This CDR3 is 17 amino acids long. V dropped 4 bases and J dropped 3; count of bases not matched to a gene: 13. Germline-derived CDR1 and CDR2 are SGHNT and YYREEE (reference sequence). CDR3 in DNA: TGTGCCAGCAGCGTTACAGGGGGCGCAGGTGTAGACACTGAAGCTTTCTTT. Translating gives CASSVTGGAGVDTEAFF.